These 25 T cell receptor beta chains originate from one sample sequenced in a study of T cells of healthy individuals. TCRdb itself ran the 5' RACE reads through MiXCR, one entry per CDR3 protein. The sample lists about 82,000 distinct CDR3 sequences, approximately 5.4% occurring once. The receptors here all came from a female donor in good health.

In its sample, this clonotype was seen many times. The chain links TRBV29-1 to TRBJ1-5; 7 bases align to TRBD1. Germline V gene sequence: CDR1 SQVTM, CDR2 ANQGSEA. This CDR3 spans 18 amino acids. The J segment lost 2 bases and the V segment lost 1 base, leaving 14 bases of the junction unmatched. The CDR3 spells CSVEGEQGMKIGNQPQHF. The CDR3 DNA reads as TGCAGCGTTGAAGGAGAACAGGGGATGAAGATAGGCAATCAGCCCCAGCATTTT.

This clonotype was observed many times. J is TRBJ2-7 and V is TRBV2; 7 bases line up with TRBD2. Germline V gene lookup returns CDR1 SNHLY and CDR2 FYNNEI. Unmatched junction bases numbered 9, after V lost 7 bases and J lost 0 bases. This CDR3 comprises 15 residues. The CDR3 coding sequence is TGTGCCAGCAAGCGGGGCGGGACCCGCTCCTACGAGCAGTACTTC. It is translated as CASKRGGTRSYEQYF.

This chain joins TRBV20-1 and TRBJ1-6, with a possible D match to TRBD1 (5 bases). Germline CDR1 and CDR2: DFQATT and SNEGSKA (reference sequence). Trimming took 6 bases from V and 5 from J, leaving 14 bases between them. This CDR3 is built from 14 residues. CDR3 nucleotide sequence: TGCAGTGCCGCGGGGGGTTCGGATAATTCACCCCTCCACTTT. Its protein is CSAAGGSDNSPLHF.

This clonotype was observed a few times. The J gene is TRBJ1-1, the V gene TRBV7-9, with 8 positions matching TRBD1. This CDR3 spans 14 amino acids. CDR1 and CDR2 from the germline V gene are SEHNR and FQNEAQ (reference sequence). With V trimmed by 3 bases and J by 3 bases, 3 bases remained unmatched. The CDR3 sequence: CASSFDRGYTEAFF. As DNA, the CDR3 is TGTGCCAGCAGCTTCGACAGGGGCTACACTGAAGCTTTCTTT. Complete variable domain (other parts from reference TRBV7-9 and TRBJ1-1): DTGVSQNPRHKITKRGQNVTFRCDPISEHNRLYWYRQTLGQGPEFLTYFQNEAQLEKSRLLSDRFSAERPKGSFSTLEIQRTEQGDSAMYLCASSFDRGYTEAFFGQGTRLTVV.

The chain uses TRBV6-5 and TRBJ2-3; the D gene is possibly TRBD2 (6 bases). Germline CDR1 MNHEY, CDR2 SVGAGI. This CDR3 is built from 15 residues. V was pared by 3 bases and J by 5 bases, with 15 bases between. CDR3: CASSYAAEGRDTQYF. CDR3 DNA sequence: TGTGCCAGCAGTTATGCCGCGGAGGGGAGAGATACGCAGTATTTT.

This clonotype has at least ten counts. The genes are TRBV29-1 and TRBJ2-7, with D tentatively TRBD2 (7 bases). Trimming left V 5 bases short and J 0 bases short, with 17 bases between. From germline, CDR1 is SQVTM and CDR2 ANQGSEA. This CDR3 is built from 15 residues. This CDR3 is CSVQGGAGISYEQYF. As DNA, the CDR3 is TGCAGCGTTCAAGGGGGGGCAGGGATCTCCTACGAGCAGTACTTC.

This clonotype was observed at least ten times. The chain carries TRBV7-9 and TRBJ2-7; 10 bases match TRBD1. J was trimmed by 4 bases and V by 4 bases; bases with no gene match: 7. The CDR3 consists of 15 residues. CDR1 and CDR2 from the germline V gene are SEHNR and FQNEAQ (reference sequence). CDR3 sequence: CASSSGQGVLYEQYF. The CDR3 DNA follows: TGTGCCAGCAGCTCAGGACAGGGGGTGTTGTACGAGCAGTACTTC.

The chain carries TRBV24-1 and TRBJ2-7; the match to TRBD2 covers 14 bases. This CDR3 has 21 residues. Germline CDR1 is KGHDR and CDR2 is SFDVKD. V gave up 3 bases and J gave up 3 bases; unmatched junction bases: 18. CDR3 bases: TGTGCCACCAGTGATCCACTCCCGAGACTAGCGGGAGGGCGCAGTATCTACGAGCAGTACTTC. This translates into CATSDPLPRLAGGRSIYEQYF.

At least ten counts were recorded for this clonotype. This chain joins TRBV7-9 and TRBJ1-6; D is unresolved. The CDR3 contains 15 residues. The germline V gene encodes CDR1 SEHNR and CDR2 FQNEAQ (reference sequence). Trimming cost V 1 base and J 7 bases, with 11 bases left between them. The CDR3 sequence is CASSLDSRQNSPLHF. In DNA form, the CDR3 reads TGTGCCAGCAGCTTAGATAGCAGGCAGAATTCACCCCTCCACTTT.

This clonotype came up many times. This chain joins TRBV7-9 and TRBJ2-7, with D uncertain. CDR3 length equals 13 residues. V lost 6 bases and J lost 1, with 10 bases in between. Germline CDR1 and CDR2: SEHNR and FQNEAQ (reference sequence). This CDR3 reads CASRSAGSYEQYF. The DNA of the CDR3 is TGTGCCAGCAGGTCGGCAGGATCCTACGAGCAGTACTTC. Drawing the rest from reference TRBV7-9 and TRBJ2-7, the complete variable domain is DTGVSQNPRHKITKRGQNVTFRCDPISEHNRLYWYRQTLGQGPEFLTYFQNEAQLEKSRLLSDRFSAERPKGSFSTLEIQRTEQGDSAMYLCASRSAGSYEQYFGPGTRLTVT.

This clonotype has a count of ten or more. The chain has TRBV3-1 and TRBJ1-1; a weak D match, TRBD1 (5 bases). Germline CDR1 reads LGHDT; CDR2 reads YNNKEL (reference sequence). V dropped 4 bases and J dropped 3 bases, with 15 bases sitting between them. The CDR3 consists of 15 residues. DNA for the CDR3: TGTGCCAGCAGCCTTTTAGACAGTCTGGACACTGAAGCTTTCTTT. The encoded protein is CASSLLDSLDTEAFF.

About this clonotype: This may stem from a read error, because a much larger clone lies one nucleotide away. The chain carries TRBV7-6 and TRBJ2-1; D uncertain. The J call is doubtful: the DNA matches TRBJ2-7 better. The CDR3 covers 13 residues. The germline CDR1 and CDR2 sequences are SGHVS and FNYEAQ. This CDR3 is CASSTGPYNEQYF. The CDR3 DNA follows: TGTGCCAGCAGCACCGGACCCTACAATGAGCAGTACTTC.

This clonotype was seen more than once but under ten times. V gene TRBV5-1 combines with J gene TRBJ1-6; perhaps TRBD1 as D (5 bases). V was clipped by 4 bases and J by 1 base, with 12 bases between them. This CDR3 is 16 amino acids long. The germline gives CDR1 SGHRS, CDR2 YFSETQ. For the CDR3, the DNA is TGCGCCAGCAGCCCCCTTGGGGCTTCCTATAATTCACCCCTCCACTTT. The encoded protein is CASSPLGASYNSPLHF.

This clonotype was recorded many times. J is TRBJ2-5 and V is TRBV5-1; D unresolved. Germline V lookup: CDR1 SGHRS, CDR2 YFSETQ. The CDR3 is 12 residues long. Trimming cost V 0 bases and J 1 base, with 1 base left between them. CDR3 residues: CASSLGQETQYF. CDR3 nucleotide sequence: TGCGCCAGCAGCTTGGGCCAAGAGACCCAGTACTTC.

This clonotype was picked up a small number of times. This rearrangement joins TRBV24-1 to TRBJ1-1; 7 bases fit TRBD1. CDR3 length: 14 residues. V was clipped by 3 bases and J by 0 bases; unmatched bases: 0. CDR1 KGHDR and CDR2 SFDVKD come from the germline V gene. CDR3 DNA sequence: TGTGCCACCAGTGATACAGGGGTGAACACTGAAGCTTTCTTT. This gives the protein CATSDTGVNTEAFF.

The table lists this clonotype with a few counts. V usage is TRBV6-1 and J usage is TRBJ1-1; a weak D match, TRBD1 (6 bases). This CDR3 comprises 14 residues. In germline, CDR1 is MNHNS, CDR2 SASEGT. The V end was cut by 4 bases, the J end by 1 base, with 10 bases between. The CDR3 nucleotides read TGTGCCAGCAGTGTCAGGGGAGGGAACACTGAAGCTTTCTTT. Its protein is CASSVRGGNTEAFF.

This clonotype was picked up many times. CDR3 sequence: CASSLGQGAGQPQHF. The DNA for the CDR3 is TGTGCCAGCAGCCTGGGACAGGGGGCAGGTCAGCCCCAGCATTTT. The chain recombines TRBV28 with TRBJ1-5, with 12 bases identical to TRBD1. The CDR3 consists of 15 residues. CDR1 is MDHEN, CDR2 SYDVKM, per germline. V lost 6 bases to trimming and J lost 6 bases; unmatched junction nucleotides: 6.

This clonotype was found a few times. The chain carries TRBV7-6 and TRBJ1-1; possibly TRBD1 for D (5 bases). The CDR3 extends over 14 amino acids. CDR1 is SGHVS and CDR2 is FNYEAQ in the germline V gene. V lost 2 bases to trimming and J lost 3 bases, with 10 bases between them. The CDR3 spells CASSLSRVDTEAFF. The CDR3 bases are TGTGCCAGCAGCTTAAGCAGGGTGGACACTGAAGCTTTCTTT.

The chain recombines TRBV5-1 with TRBJ2-7; D may be TRBD1 or TRBD2 (5 bases each). Germline V CDR1 and CDR2: SGHRS, YFSETQ. V was trimmed by 3 bases and J by 6 bases, leaving 7 bases between them. The CDR3 is 11 amino acids. This CDR3 reads CASSWGIEQYF. The CDR3 bases are TGCGCCAGCAGCTGGGGGATCGAGCAGTACTTC.

Only a few counts were recorded for this clonotype. The chain has TRBV3-1 and TRBJ1-3; D not certain. The CDR3 runs 14 residues. Trimming stripped 4 bases from V and 3 bases from J, with 10 bases between. The germline V gene has CDR1 LGHDT and CDR2 YNNKEL (reference sequence). The CDR3 sequence is CASSPVLGGNTIYF. CDR3 sequence (DNA): TGTGCCAGCAGCCCAGTGTTGGGTGGAAACACCATATATTTT.

The chain uses TRBV30 and TRBJ2-5; D is possibly TRBD1 (6 bases). CDR1 is GTSNPN and CDR2 is SVGIG in the germline V gene (reference sequence). Between the trimmed V and J ends, which lost 5 bases and 2 bases, there was a span of 21 bases. There are 16 residues in the CDR3. CDR3 DNA sequence: TGTGCCTGGTCTCTCTGGGGGACACCTTATCAAGAGACCCAGTACTTC. It yields the protein CAWSLWGTPYQETQYF.

V gene TRBV30 combines with J gene TRBJ1-1, with unresolved D. Trimming pared 2 bases from V and 0 bases from J, leaving 7 bases between. Germline values: CDR1 GTSNPN, CDR2 SVGIG (reference sequence). The CDR3 length is 13 residues. Here the CDR3 reads CAWSILVNTEAFF. CDR3 DNA: TGTGCCTGGAGTATACTGGTGAACACTGAAGCTTTCTTT.

This clonotype was counted only a few times. V and J are TRBV7-6 and TRBJ2-7; 14 bases align to TRBD2. The CDR3 runs to 22 residues. The V segment lost 2 bases and the J segment 0 bases; nucleotides outside the gene matches: 18. Germline values: CDR1 SGHVS, CDR2 FNYEAQ. Written as DNA, the CDR3 is TGTGCCAGCAGCTTAACTCCCGGACAGGGGACTAGCGGGAGTAGTAGCTCCTACGAGCAGTACTTC. Translation: CASSLTPGQGTSGSSSSYEQYF.

This clonotype was seen ten or more times. The chain couples TRBV20-1 to TRBJ2-1, with 7 positions matching TRBD2. V shed 2 bases, J shed 1 base, and the junction held 5 bases outside the gene matches. Germline loops: CDR1 DFQATT, CDR2 SNEGSKA (reference sequence). This CDR3 spans 15 amino acids. CDR3 coding DNA: TGCAGTGCTAGATTGGGCGGGAGTTCCTACAATGAGCAGTTCTTC. Its translation is CSARLGGSSYNEQFF.

This clonotype was seen a handful of times. The chain links TRBV4-3 to TRBJ2-6, with TRBD2 as a possible D gene (5 bases). The CDR3 runs to 19 residues. Trimming took off 0 bases at V and 0 bases at J, with 15 bases between the two ends. The germline gives CDR1 LGHNA, CDR2 YSLEER. Written as DNA, the CDR3 is TGCGCCAGCAGCCAAGAATACGGGATTGGGCTCTCTGGGGCCAACGTCCTGACTTTC. It yields the protein CASSQEYGIGLSGANVLTF.